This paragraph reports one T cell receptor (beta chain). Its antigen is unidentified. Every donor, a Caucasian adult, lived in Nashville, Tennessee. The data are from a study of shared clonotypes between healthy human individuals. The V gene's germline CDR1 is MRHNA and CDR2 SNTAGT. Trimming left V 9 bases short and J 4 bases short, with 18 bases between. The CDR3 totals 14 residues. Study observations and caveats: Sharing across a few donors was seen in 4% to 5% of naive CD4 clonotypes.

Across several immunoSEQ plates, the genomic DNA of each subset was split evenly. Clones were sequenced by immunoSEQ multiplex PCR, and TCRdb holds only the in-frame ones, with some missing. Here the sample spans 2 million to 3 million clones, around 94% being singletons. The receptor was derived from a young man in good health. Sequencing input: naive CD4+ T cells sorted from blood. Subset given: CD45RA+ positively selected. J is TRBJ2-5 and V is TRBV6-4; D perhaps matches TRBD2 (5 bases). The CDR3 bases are TGTGCCAGGAAAACGAGGGCCGGTAGAGAGACCCAGTACTTC. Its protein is CARKTRAGRETQYF.